The 15 T cell receptor beta chains below were found in one sample sequenced in a study of graft-versus-host responses after intestinal transplantation (dated by TCRdb to the early 2020s). The library came from the immunoSEQ multiplex PCR assay. TCRdb carries this immuneACCESS record with in-frame sequences only. Its versions omit some clonotypes, under half of them owing to an unresolved V gene in the studies checked, with the rest unexplained. The sample profile shows about 110,000 clones; roughly 86% of them were found once. The leading ten clones occupy about 0.73% of the sample. Read against the paper, the sample's time point label means: cells obtained before transplantation from donor or recipient. For these receptors, no antigen is known. The material was unstimulated CD4+ T cells sorted from spleen or lymph node cells, obtained before transplant. These TCRs come from a human donor who was the organ donor for an intestinal transplant.

The V gene is TRBV27, the J gene TRBJ1-6; D gene uncertain. Trimming stripped 6 bases from V and 3 bases from J, with 12 bases between. Per the germline V gene, CDR1 is MNHEY and CDR2 is SMNVEV (reference sequence). The length of the CDR3 is 15 residues. CDR3 in amino acids: CASSLGQVYNSPLHF. In DNA form, the CDR3 reads TGTGCCAGCAGCCTAGGGCAGGTCTATAATTCACCCCTCCACTTT.

This sequence joins TRBV15 and TRBJ2-7; 8 bases are a match to TRBD1. The germline V gene has CDR1 LNHNV and CDR2 YYDKDF (reference sequence). CDR3 length: 12 residues. The trim removed 6 bases at V and 6 bases at J, leaving 4 bases unmatched. The CDR3 nucleotides are TGTGCCACCAGTCAGGACAGGGTCGAGCAGTACTTC. Translating gives CATSQDRVEQYF.

The gene calls are TRBV11-2 and TRBJ2-1; 11 bases agree with TRBD2. CDR3 length: 13 residues. Germline CDR1 reads SGHAT; CDR2 reads FQNNGV. J was trimmed by 12 bases and V by 5 bases; bases with no gene match: 6. The CDR3 loop is CASSPTSGNSQFF. DNA for the CDR3: TGTGCCAGCAGCCCGACTAGCGGGAATTCGCAGTTCTTC.

The chain carries TRBV10-3 and TRBJ2-3, with D possibly being TRBD1 or TRBD2 (5 bases each). The CDR3 loop spans 12 amino acids. The germline gives CDR1 ENHRY, CDR2 SYGVKD. V dropped 2 bases and J dropped 5 bases, with 5 bases sitting between them. The CDR3 here is CAISEGGDTQYF. In nucleotides, the CDR3 is TGTGCCATCAGTGAGGGGGGAGATACGCAGTATTTT.

The gene calls are TRBV11-2 and TRBJ1-1, with D possibly TRBD1 on 5 matching bases. Between the trimmed V and J ends, which lost 3 bases and 7 bases, there was a span of 12 bases. This CDR3 has 13 amino acids. Per the germline V gene, CDR1 is SGHAT and CDR2 is FQNNGV. CDR3: CASSFLAGIEAFF. CDR3 nucleotide sequence: TGTGCCAGCAGCTTTTTAGCAGGGATTGAAGCTTTCTTT.

The chain recombines TRBV9 with TRBJ1-1; 7 bases are a match to TRBD1. Trimming took 4 bases from V and 7 from J; bases not matched to a gene: 7. The CDR3 loop spans 13 amino acids. Germline CDR1 reads SGDLS; CDR2 reads YYNGEE. Here the CDR3 reads CASSPQGQFEAFF. CDR3 DNA sequence: TGTGCCAGCAGCCCCCAGGGACAGTTTGAAGCTTTCTTT.

The chain uses TRBV7-9 and TRBJ2-5; D call uncertain. V shed 5 bases and J shed 1 base, with 14 bases lying between them. This CDR3 contains 15 residues. Germline lookup yields CDR1 SEHNR and CDR2 FQNEAQ (reference sequence). The DNA of the CDR3 is TGTGCCAGCAGCCCGCGGTGGTCAGGCCAAGAGACCCAGTACTTC. It is translated as CASSPRWSGQETQYF.

The chain combines TRBV2 with TRBJ2-3; D unclear. V gave up 4 bases and J gave up 0 bases, with 8 bases separating them. There are 14 residues in the CDR3. Germline V CDR1 and CDR2: SNHLY, FYNNEI. The CDR3 bases are TGTGCCAGCAGTGGAGGCAGGAGCACAGATACGCAGTATTTT. Protein product: CASSGGRSTDTQYF.

The chain links TRBV6-1 to TRBJ1-5; D ambiguous. With 6 bases removed from V and 4 bases from J, the gap between germline ends came to 4 bases. This CDR3 comprises 11 residues. The V gene's germline CDR1 is MNHNS and CDR2 SASEGT. In nucleotides, the CDR3 is TGTGCCAGCAGGATTAATCAGCCCCAGCATTTT. This encodes CASRINQPQHF.

The J gene is TRBJ1-5, the V gene TRBV9; D is perhaps TRBD1 (6 bases). The CDR3 sequence is 15 residues long. CDR1 is SGDLS and CDR2 is YYNGEE in the germline V gene. The V gene lost 0 bases and the J gene lost 6 bases, with 13 bases spanning the gap. CDR3 protein: CASSVGGRVSQPQHF. DNA of the CDR3: TGTGCCAGCAGCGTAGGGGGGCGCGTCTCTCAGCCCCAGCATTTT.

This clone was recorded once. J is TRBJ1-1 and V is TRBV5-4; D unclear. Per the germline V gene, CDR1 is SGHNT and CDR2 is YYREEE (reference sequence). This CDR3 has 11 amino acids. V gave up 0 bases and J gave up 5 bases, with 2 bases separating them. As DNA, the CDR3 is TGTGCCAGCAGCTTGGGAACTGAAGCTTTCTTT. Protein: CASSLGTEAFF.

V is TRBV19 and J is TRBJ2-4; 14 bases are shared with TRBD2. Germline V gene lookup returns CDR1 LNHDA and CDR2 SQIVND (reference sequence). The CDR3 spans 20 residues. V trimming: 3 bases; J trimming: 0 bases; junction bases outside the gene matches: 10. CDR3 sequence: CASSIPGGLAGVLAKNIQYF. The CDR3 DNA follows: TGTGCCAGTAGTATCCCCGGGGGACTAGCGGGGGTACTAGCCAAAAACATTCAGTACTTC.

This clone was detected only once. V usage is TRBV10-1 and J usage is TRBJ1-1, with TRBD1 identical over 8 bases. The V and J ends lost 9 bases and 4 bases, in that order; junction bases with no gene match: 7. Germline CDR1 is WNHNN and CDR2 is SYGVQD (reference sequence). The CDR3 runs 13 residues. The CDR3 DNA reads TGCGCCAGTCGCCCGGACAGGGTCACTGAAGCTTTCTTT. It is translated as CASRPDRVTEAFF.

The V call is TRBV11-3, the J call TRBJ1-1; TRBD1 agrees at 9 bases. CDR3 length: 14 residues. Germline V gene data show CDR1 as SGHNT and CDR2 as YENEEA. V lost 5 bases, J lost 5 bases, and 6 bases stayed unmatched. The CDR3 coding sequence is TGTGCCAGCAGCCGACAGGGGGGTTGGACTGAAGCTTTCTTT. It translates to CASSRQGGWTEAFF.

The genes are TRBV5-6 and TRBJ1-2; perhaps TRBD1 as D (5 bases). Germline CDR1 is SGHDT and CDR2 is YYEEEE. This CDR3 has 13 amino acids. Trimming pared 3 bases from V and 4 bases from J, leaving 10 bases between. The CDR3 nucleotides read TGTGCCAGCAGCTGGCCGGGGGGCTATGGCTACACCTTC. Protein sequence: CASSWPGGYGYTF.